The 23 T cell receptor beta chains below were found in one sample sequenced in a study of identical twins. From the 5' RACE reads, TCRdb called clonotypes with MiXCR, one entry per CDR3 protein. Seen here are about 720,000 distinct CDR3 sequences, about 18% observed once, and the top ten hold 10% to 15%. This sample was shared with a second study, whose subject was T cells expressing NK-cell markers.

The sequencing input was PBMCs. These receptor sequences come from a woman in her late teens or twenties in good health.

The chain employs TRBV19 and TRBJ2-3; D call uncertain. Deletions cut 3 bases from V and 4 bases from J, with 5 bases between. Germline loops: CDR1 LNHDA, CDR2 SQIVND (reference sequence). This CDR3 has 12 residues. CDR3 sequence (DNA): TGTGCCAGTAGTATCCGAGCAGATACGCAGTATTTT. It encodes CASSIRADTQYF.

This clonotype came up a few times. The rearrangement links TRBV4-3 to TRBJ2-4, with a tentative D call TRBD2 (6 bases). The CDR3 loop spans 16 amino acids. The V gene lost 0 bases and the J gene lost 6 bases, with 15 bases spanning the gap. CDR1 and CDR2 (germline): LGHNA, YSLEER. CDR3 sequence (DNA): TGCGCCAGCAGCCAAGAAGGGGTAGCGGCCCTAAACATTCAGTACTTC. Translated: CASSQEGVAALNIQYF.

This chain connects TRBV12-3 or TRBV12-4 to TRBJ2-1; 8 nucleotides agree with TRBD2. The CDR3 runs 15 residues. V shed 5 bases, J shed 0 bases, and the junction held 3 bases outside the gene matches. DNA for the CDR3: TGTGCCAGCAGTCGACTAGCGTACTCCTACAATGAGCAGTTCTTC. Its translation: CASSRLAYSYNEQFF.

V is TRBV3-1 and J is TRBJ2-1; D is undetermined. Germline loops: CDR1 LGHDT, CDR2 YNNKEL (reference sequence). Deletions cut 0 bases from V and 7 bases from J, with 10 bases between. The length of the CDR3 is 14 residues. The CDR3 here is CASSQDYGGNEQFF. CDR3 bases: TGTGCCAGCAGCCAAGATTACGGCGGAAATGAGCAGTTCTTC.

A few counts support this clonotype. The V and J genes are TRBV20-1 and TRBJ1-3; D is ambiguous. Trimming took 3 bases from V and 2 from J, leaving 8 bases between them. This CDR3 is built from 13 residues. The germline V gene has CDR1 DFQATT and CDR2 SNEGSKA (reference sequence). Written as DNA, the CDR3 is TGCAGTGCTAGCGTGTGGCCTGGAAACACCATATATTTT. Translating it yields CSASVWPGNTIYF.

The chain is built from TRBV10-3 and TRBJ2-5; TRBD1 might be the D (5 bases). Trimming stripped 4 bases from V and 0 bases from J, with 12 bases between. This CDR3 region has 15 residues. Germline V lookup: CDR1 ENHRY, CDR2 SYGVKD. CDR3 sequence: CAISASRAYQETQYF. Here the CDR3 DNA reads TGTGCCATCAGTGCATCCAGGGCGTACCAAGAGACCCAGTACTTC.

The V and J genes are TRBV10-3 and TRBJ2-1, with TRBD1 as a possible D gene (6 bases). Looked up from germline, CDR1 is ENHRY and CDR2 is SYGVKD. The CDR3 has 18 residues. The ends were cut back, 4 bases at V and 5 bases at J, with 24 bases in the middle. CDR3: CAISGGVGQQLAHNEQFF. As DNA, the CDR3 is TGTGCCATCAGTGGTGGGGTAGGACAGCAGTTGGCCCACAATGAGCAGTTCTTC.

V usage is TRBV20-1 and J usage is TRBJ2-7; 13 bases match TRBD2. CDR3 size: 15 residues. Germline trimming cut 1 base from V and 0 bases from J; bases unmatched to any gene: 0. Per the germline V gene, CDR1 is DFQATT and CDR2 is SNEGSKA (reference sequence). CDR3 nucleotide sequence: TGCAGTGCTAGAGGGACTAGCGGGAGCTCCTACGAGCAGTACTTC. Residues: CSARGTSGSSYEQYF.

The chain joins TRBV5-1 to TRBJ2-5; 10 positions agree with TRBD1. V was clipped by 4 bases and J by 5 bases; unmatched bases: 11. From germline, CDR1 is SGHRS and CDR2 YFSETQ. The CDR3 length is 16 residues. The DNA for the CDR3 is TGCGCCAGCAGCCTACCCGGGACAGGGGCCGGGGAGACCCAGTACTTC. Translated, it gives CASSLPGTGAGETQYF.

This clonotype was counted a single time. V is TRBV10-2 and J is TRBJ2-7, with TRBD2 identical over 12 bases. Germline V lookup: CDR1 WSHSY, CDR2 SAAADI. With V trimmed by 8 bases and J by 2 bases, 7 bases remained unmatched. The CDR3 contains 15 residues. The CDR3 sequence is CASFRLAGEAYEQYF. CDR3 DNA: TGCGCCAGCTTTAGACTAGCGGGAGAGGCCTACGAGCAGTACTTC.

This clonotype was counted a few times. V and J are TRBV6-2 or TRBV6-3 and TRBJ2-2, with 7 bases aligning to TRBD1. CDR1 is MNHEY, CDR2 SVGEGT, per germline. J lost 5 bases, V lost 0 bases, and 6 bases had no gene match. The CDR3 runs to 16 residues. The CDR3 DNA reads as TGTGCCAGCAGTTACTCGAGAGACAGGGTTACCGGGGAGCTGTTTTTT. The encoded protein is CASSYSRDRVTGELFF.

This clonotype occurred many times. This sequence joins TRBV7-9 and TRBJ2-1; TRBD2 agrees at 11 bases. Trimming cost V 7 bases and J 5 bases; bases outside gene matches: 7. The germline gives CDR1 SEHNR, CDR2 FQNEAQ (reference sequence). The CDR3 sequence is 15 residues long. This CDR3 is CASILAGGVDNEQFF. The CDR3 DNA sequence: TGTGCCAGCATCCTAGCGGGAGGTGTGGACAATGAGCAGTTCTTC.

This sequence joins TRBV10-3 and TRBJ2-2, with no clear D. Germline V gene data show CDR1 as ENHRY and CDR2 as SYGVKD. Deletions cut 6 bases from V and 6 bases from J, with 8 bases between. The CDR3 loop spans 12 amino acids. The CDR3 coding sequence is TGTGCCATCAGGCCTGGCCCCGGGGAGCTGTTTTTT. Translation gives CAIRPGPGELFF.

This clonotype has a handful of counts. This chain joins TRBV12-3 or TRBV12-4 and TRBJ2-1; D is unclear. The ends were cut back, 1 base at V and 2 bases at J, with 9 bases in the middle. The CDR3 spans 15 residues. The CDR3 sequence: CASSLVRVPYNEQFF. The CDR3 nucleotides read TGTGCCAGCAGTTTAGTCCGGGTTCCCTACAATGAGCAGTTCTTC.

This clonotype was seen a handful of times. The chain couples TRBV20-1 to TRBJ2-7; D ambiguous. The germline gives CDR1 DFQATT, CDR2 SNEGSKA (reference sequence). V dropped 3 bases and J dropped 6 bases, with 9 bases sitting between them. This CDR3 spans 11 amino acids. The DNA of the CDR3 is TGCAGTGCTAGTTTGGGGTCCGAGCAGTACTTC. It specifies CSASLGSEQYF.

This clonotype was counted a few times. This chain joins TRBV20-1 and TRBJ2-5; 8 positions match TRBD2. The V gene end was trimmed by 6 bases and the J gene end by 5 bases; junction bases not matched to a gene: 11. The CDR3 spans 14 residues. Germline CDR1 and CDR2: DFQATT and SNEGSKA (reference sequence). DNA of the CDR3: TGCAGTGCCCCGCCAGGGACTAGGGCGGAGACCCAGTACTTC. Its protein product is CSAPPGTRAETQYF.

J is TRBJ2-3 and V is TRBV7-3; D is unclear. Per the germline V gene, CDR1 is SGHTA and CDR2 is FQGTGA. The CDR3 covers 18 residues. Trimming left V 4 bases short and J 1 base short, with 21 bases between. The CDR3: CASSSLGSLPRGTDTQYF. The CDR3 nucleotides read TGTGCCAGCAGCTCACTGGGGTCTCTTCCTAGGGGCACAGATACGCAGTATTTT.

The V and J genes are TRBV3-1 and TRBJ2-7; D not certain. Germline V gene sequence: CDR1 LGHDT, CDR2 YNNKEL (reference sequence). The length of the CDR3 is 13 residues. V was trimmed by 0 bases and J by 2 bases, leaving 5 bases between them. CDR3 nucleotides: TGTGCCAGCAGCCAAGATATGCCCTACGAGCAGTACTTC. As protein: CASSQDMPYEQYF.

This clonotype was detected a few times. The chain employs TRBV12-3 or TRBV12-4 and TRBJ1-6; TRBD1 aligns across 10 bases. This CDR3 spans 15 amino acids. V shed 4 bases and J 5 bases; nucleotides not matched to a gene: 2. Here the CDR3 reads CASSSGQGNNSPLHF. CDR3 DNA: TGTGCCAGCAGTTCGGGACAGGGGAATAATTCACCCCTCCACTTT.

The chain recombines TRBV25-1 with TRBJ2-3; unclear D gene. This CDR3 region has 11 residues. V was shortened by 5 bases and J by 8 bases, with 8 bases between the two germline ends. Germline V gene data show CDR1 as MGHDK and CDR2 as SYGVNS. The CDR3 DNA is TGTGCCAGCAGTCCCTCCATTACGCAGTATTTT. Translating it yields CASSPSITQYF.

This clonotype was recorded a few times. The V gene is TRBV6-5, the J gene TRBJ1-6; D ambiguous. CDR1 is MNHEY and CDR2 is SVGAGI in the germline V gene. Deletions cut 0 bases from V and 6 bases from J, with 9 bases between. The CDR3 extends over 15 amino acids. DNA for the CDR3: TGTGCCAGCAGTTACTCGCGGACTTTTAATTCACCCCTCCACTTT. This encodes CASSYSRTFNSPLHF.

The chain uses TRBV10-2 and TRBJ2-7; D possibly corresponds to TRBD1 (5 bases). The CDR3 is 14 amino acids. V was clipped by 8 bases and J by 5 bases, with 19 bases between them. From germline, CDR1 is WSHSY and CDR2 SAAADI. DNA of the CDR3: TGCGCCAGCCTTCCCCTCGCGAAAGGGGACGAGCAGTACTTC. It yields the protein CASLPLAKGDEQYF.

This clonotype was seen a few times. V is TRBV4-1 and J is TRBJ1-2; D possibly corresponds to TRBD1 (5 bases). The CDR3 is 14 residues long. V was pared by 1 base and J by 8 bases, with 14 bases between. CDR1 and CDR2 from the germline V gene are MGHRA and YSYEKL. The CDR3 nucleotides read TGCGCCAGCAGCCAAGTGGGTTCGGCAGGGGGCTACACCTTC. Translating gives CASSQVGSAGGYTF.